This T cell receptor beta chain was retrieved from a study of blood T cell repertoires in COVID-19. The CDR3 sequence is 16 residues long. Germline assignment: CDR1 SGDLS and CDR2 YYNGEE. Trimming stripped 4 bases from V and 4 bases from J, with 20 bases between. Individuals drawn from about two dozen US areas were about 18 to 95 years old. Original processing methods: Nucleated cell counts were estimated from reference gene primer amplification. Some clones are missing from TCRdb's copy, which holds only in-frame ones; the method was immunoSEQ multiplex PCR. V, J and clone size reflect that table, while D and trimming were determined from the DNA. The data hold roughly 500,000 clones, with roughly 88% observed a single time.

The chain uses TRBV9 and TRBJ1-1, with D maybe TRBD1 (6 bases). The clonotype originates from a woman between 35 and 50 years old who had recovered from COVID-19. The sequenced material came from PBMCs or T cells enriched from blood (not recorded which). DNA of the CDR3: TGTGCCAGCAGCTCTCTAGGGGGGGGAATAGGCACTGAAGCTTTCTTT. It yields the protein CASSSLGGGIGTEAFF.